These 29 T cell receptor beta chains came from one sample sequenced in a study of regulatory T cells in long-lasting Graves disease. Both iRepertoire HTBI primers and Arm-PCR of CDR3 regions were used to build the TCR beta libraries. Each CDR3 protein is one row after TCRdb ran MiXCR on the multiplex PCR reads. This table has about 460,000 distinct CDR3 sequences, roughly 22% appearing once. Noted time point: persistent/refractory GD, antithyroid drugs over 5 years with positive TRAb. Following extraction of RNA from PBMCs, that RNA was used to make the TCR library. Source: peripheral blood mononuclear cells (PBMCs), taken when the disease was refractory, from a patient treated with antithyroid drugs. Source of these receptors: a female donor with Graves disease.

This clonotype was found many times. This sequence joins TRBV2 and TRBJ1-5; perhaps TRBD1 as D (6 bases). Germline values: CDR1 SNHLY, CDR2 FYNNEI. The V and J ends lost 10 bases and 6 bases respectively, with 16 bases between them. The CDR3 extends over 13 amino acids. The CDR3 sequence: CATGYRERQPQHF. The CDR3 DNA is TGTGCCACGGGGTACAGGGAACGTCAGCCCCAGCATTTT.

This clonotype was observed at least ten times. The V call is TRBV11-2, the J call TRBJ1-2; a possible D gene is TRBD1 (6 bases). V shed 5 bases and J shed 5 bases, with 21 bases lying between them. Germline V CDR1 and CDR2: SGHAT, FQNNGV. The CDR3 is made up of 16 amino acids. CDR3 DNA sequence: TGTGCCAGCAGCCCAGGTCGGGGACACTCCTATTATGGCTACACCTTC. It codes for CASSPGRGHSYYGYTF.

This clonotype was found many times. The chain joins TRBV12-3 or TRBV12-4 to TRBJ1-6, with D possibly being TRBD1 (5 bases). This CDR3 region has 14 residues. V lost 5 bases and J lost 10, with 15 bases in between. CDR3 in amino acids: CASSARDGWSPLHF. The CDR3 DNA is TGTGCCAGCAGTGCCCGGGACGGGTGGTCACCCCTCCACTTT.

The chain couples TRBV6-4 to TRBJ1-5; TRBD1 aligns across 7 bases. The germline gives CDR1 MRHNA, CDR2 SNTAGT. The CDR3 runs to 17 residues. J gave up 1 base and V 5 bases, and 11 bases lay outside the gene matches. The CDR3 DNA follows: TGTGCCAGCAGTCCCAGAACCCCGGGACAGAGCAATCAGCCCCAGCATTTT. Encoded protein: CASSPRTPGQSNQPQHF.

Regarding this clonotype: A much larger clonotype is one base distant, so this may be a read error. The J gene is TRBJ1-2, the V gene TRBV6-5; 8 bases match TRBD1. CDR1 and CDR2 from the germline V gene are MNHEY and SVGAGI. CDR3 length: 14 amino acids. The trim removed 0 bases at V and 6 bases at J, leaving 3 bases unmatched. The CDR3 is CASSYSGQVDGYTF. CDR3 sequence (DNA): TGTGCCAGCAGTTACTCGGGACAGGTTGATGGCTACACCTTC.

This clonotype was seen at least ten times. The J gene is TRBJ1-2, the V gene TRBV12-3 or TRBV12-4; D is ambiguous. Trimming stripped 4 bases from V and 8 bases from J, with 8 bases between. The CDR3 has 11 amino acids. CDR3 sequence (DNA): TGTGCCAGCAGTTCGACGTGGGGCTACACCTTC. Residues: CASSSTWGYTF.

This clonotype has a count of ten or more. This chain connects TRBV6-5 to TRBJ1-4; 7 positions match TRBD1. This CDR3 is 17 amino acids long. With V trimmed by 2 bases and J by 0 bases, 6 bases remained unmatched. Germline lookup yields CDR1 MNHEY and CDR2 SVGAGI. The CDR3 protein is CASSYPGQLATNEKLFF. CDR3 bases: TGTGCCAGCAGTTACCCGGGACAGCTTGCAACTAATGAAAAACTGTTTTTT.

This clonotype was observed many times. V usage is TRBV6-1 and J usage is TRBJ2-7; 8 nucleotides align to TRBD1. From germline, CDR1 is MNHNS and CDR2 SASEGT. Trimming took 6 bases from V and 6 from J; bases not matched to a gene: 13. The CDR3 is made up of 15 amino acids. The CDR3 DNA is TGTGCCAGCAGAATACAGGGGGTTCAGTGGGCCGAGCAGTACTTC. Amino acids: CASRIQGVQWAEQYF.

This clonotype was observed many times. The chain links TRBV6-1 to TRBJ1-5, with D possibly matching TRBD1 (5 bases). The length of the CDR3 is 15 residues. V was cut by 8 bases and J by 8 bases, with 22 bases left in between. CDR1 and CDR2 (germline): MNHNS, SASEGT. The CDR3 DNA reads TGTGCCAGCCTTTCAGGGTGGGACTCCCGGGAGCCCCAGCATTTT. This translates into CASLSGWDSREPQHF.

This clonotype was recorded many times. This sequence joins TRBV5-6 and TRBJ1-2; no firm D call. Germline CDR1 and CDR2: SGHDT and YYEEEE. The CDR3 runs 14 residues. Between the trimmed V and J ends, which lost 0 bases and 3 bases, there was a span of 9 bases. Here the CDR3 DNA reads TGTGCCAGCAGCTTGGGCGGAGTAGACTATGGCTACACCTTC. Its protein is CASSLGGVDYGYTF. The complete variable domain, with remaining parts taken from reference TRBV5-6 and TRBJ1-2, reads DAGVTQSPTHLIKTRGQQVTLRCSPKSGHDTVSWYQQALGQGPQFIFQYYEEEERQRGNFPDRFSGHQFPNYSSELNVNALLLGDSALYLCASSLGGVDYGYTFGSGTRLTVV.

The chain combines TRBV15 with TRBJ1-5; possible D gene TRBD1, 6 bases. V shed 0 bases and J shed 7 bases, with 10 bases lying between them. Per the germline V gene, CDR1 is LNHNV and CDR2 is YYDKDF (reference sequence). The CDR3 has 14 amino acids. The CDR3: CATSRDGGGQPQHF. Written as DNA, the CDR3 is TGTGCCACCAGCAGAGATGGAGGGGGGCAGCCCCAGCATTTT.

V and J are TRBV7-9 and TRBJ1-4, with 7 bases identical to TRBD1. Germline lookup yields CDR1 SEHNR and CDR2 FQNEAQ (reference sequence). This CDR3 has 13 amino acids. Trimming removed 5 bases from V and 6 bases from J; junction bases left unmatched: 3. CDR3 region: CASSETGYEKLFF. CDR3 sequence (DNA): TGTGCCAGCAGCGAGACAGGGTATGAAAAACTGTTTTTT.

This clonotype showed up many times. The chain couples TRBV28 to TRBJ1-2, with TRBD1 as a possible D gene (5 bases). CDR1 MDHEN and CDR2 SYDVKM come from the germline V gene. Trimming took off 2 bases at V and 7 bases at J, with 20 bases between the two ends. The length of the CDR3 is 16 residues. CDR3 sequence reads: CASSLISQASGAGYTF. CDR3 sequence (DNA): TGTGCCAGCAGTTTAATTTCCCAGGCCTCCGGGGCTGGCTACACCTTC.

This clonotype came up a few times. This sequence joins TRBV5-1 and TRBJ2-3, with 10 bases aligning to TRBD2. Trimming took 3 bases from V and 6 from J; bases not matched to a gene: 7. Germline V gene data show CDR1 as SGHRS and CDR2 as YFSETQ. This CDR3 is built from 15 residues. CDR3 loop: CASSSSSGSADTQYF. For the CDR3, the DNA is TGCGCCAGCAGCTCCTCTAGCGGGAGTGCGGATACGCAGTATTTT.

This clonotype showed up many times. The chain combines TRBV7-2 with TRBJ1-1, with unresolved D. V dropped 2 bases and J dropped 1 base, with 8 bases sitting between them. Per the germline V gene, CDR1 is SGHTA and CDR2 is FQGNSA. This CDR3 region has 14 residues. The CDR3 is CASSLRRENTEAFF. The CDR3 DNA reads TGTGCCAGCAGCTTACGACGGGAGAACACTGAAGCTTTCTTT.

The chain recombines TRBV19 with TRBJ1-4, with 8 bases aligning to TRBD1. Germline-derived CDR1 and CDR2 are LNHDA and SQIVND (reference sequence). V dropped 7 bases and J dropped 5; count of bases not matched to a gene: 6. The CDR3 covers 14 residues. CDR3 sequence (DNA): TGTGCCAGTACCCCGACAGGGGTAAATGAAAAACTGTTTTTT. Its translation is CASTPTGVNEKLFF.

Concerning this clonotype: A read error may be the cause here, since a much bigger clone is one base away. The chain joins TRBV6-1 to TRBJ2-5, with 11 bases lining up with TRBD2. CDR3 length equals 15 residues. Per the germline V gene, CDR1 is MNHNS and CDR2 is SASEGT. This CDR3 is CASSPGLAVQETQCF. DNA of the CDR3: TGTGCCAGCAGTCCGGGACTAGCGGTACAAGAGACCCAGTGCTTC.

The chain couples TRBV3-1 to TRBJ2-5; TRBD1 matches 8 bases. Germline V CDR1 and CDR2: LGHDT, YNNKEL (reference sequence). The CDR3 contains 16 residues. Losses at the gene ends were 3 bases for V and 2 bases for J; bases not matched to a gene: 8. CDR3 protein: CASSQSNRGRQETQYF. The CDR3 DNA is TGTGCCAGCAGCCAGAGCAACAGGGGGAGGCAAGAGACCCAGTACTTC.

V and J are TRBV7-9 and TRBJ2-7; the match to TRBD2 covers 9 bases. CDR3 length: 15 residues. Germline lookup yields CDR1 SEHNR and CDR2 FQNEAQ (reference sequence). J lost 6 bases, V lost 1 base, and 7 bases had no gene match. CDR3 loop: CASSLVIAGVGEQYF. The CDR3 DNA sequence: TGTGCCAGCAGCTTAGTGATAGCGGGAGTCGGCGAGCAGTACTTC.

This clonotype was seen a few times. The genes are TRBV4-1 and TRBJ1-1; 9 bases fit TRBD1. V gave up 3 bases and J gave up 5 bases; unmatched junction bases: 16. The germline gives CDR1 MGHRA, CDR2 YSYEKL. The CDR3 contains 18 residues. The CDR3 DNA sequence: TGCGCCAGCAGCCAGGTTCCCGAACAGGGGGCAAGGAGGACTGAAGCTTTCTTT. It encodes CASSQVPEQGARRTEAFF.

There are a few counts of this clonotype. The chain employs TRBV25-1 and TRBJ2-5, with 7 nucleotides matching TRBD1. With 4 bases clipped from V and 5 bases from J, the junction kept 10 bases outside the gene matches. Per the germline V gene, CDR1 is MGHDK and CDR2 is SYGVNS. This CDR3 contains 15 residues. CDR3 in amino acids: CASSGTGNLRETQYF. The CDR3 DNA follows: TGTGCCAGCAGTGGGACAGGAAACTTGAGGGAGACCCAGTACTTC.

This clonotype occurred many times. This chain uses TRBV6-1 with TRBJ1-2; D unclear. Per germline, CDR1 MNHNS and CDR2 SASEGT. V lost 5 bases to trimming and J lost 5 bases, with 9 bases between them. The CDR3 has 12 amino acids. The CDR3 reads CASSSTGYGYTF. The CDR3 DNA follows: TGTGCCAGCAGTAGTACGGGATATGGCTACACCTTC.

This clonotype was observed at least ten times. In DNA form, the CDR3 reads TGTGCCACATCGAGGCTAGCGGGGTCCTACGAGCAGTACTTC. Amino acids: CATSRLAGSYEQYF. The chain employs TRBV6-1 and TRBJ2-7; 9 bases line up with TRBD2. This CDR3 spans 14 amino acids. The ends lost 10 bases at V and 1 base at J; junction bases unmatched: 8. Germline assignment: CDR1 MNHNS and CDR2 SASEGT.

This clonotype turned up a few times. The chain links TRBV28 to TRBJ2-7; 7 bases are shared with TRBD1. V trimming: 7 bases; J trimming: 0 bases; junction bases outside the gene matches: 12. The V gene's germline CDR1 is MDHEN and CDR2 SYDVKM. The CDR3 covers 16 residues. The chain's CDR3 is CASNPEGQGDSYEQYF. The CDR3 coding sequence is TGTGCCAGCAACCCTGAGGGGCAGGGGGACTCCTACGAGCAGTACTTC.

The sample holds a few counts of this clonotype. The chain recombines TRBV5-5 with TRBJ2-7; the D is unclear. The ends were cut back, 4 bases at V and 4 bases at J, with 21 bases in the middle. This CDR3 has 16 residues. Germline V lookup: CDR1 SGHKS, CDR2 YYEKEE (reference sequence). The CDR3 sequence: CASSPAAAGSLYEQYF. The CDR3 region has the DNA TGTGCCAGCAGCCCAGCCGCCGCAGGATCCCTATACGAGCAGTACTTC.

This clonotype was recorded a few times. V usage is TRBV20-1 and J usage is TRBJ2-7; 11 positions agree with TRBD1. The CDR3 sequence is 13 residues long. The germline gives CDR1 DFQATT, CDR2 SNEGSKA (reference sequence). The junction had 7 bases not matched to a gene; V was cut back by 5 bases and J by 7 bases. The CDR3 DNA sequence: TGCAGTGCTTCCGGACAGGGGGCTGGGGAGCAGTACTTC. Amino acids: CSASGQGAGEQYF.

This clonotype has more than one count but fewer than ten. V is TRBV29-1 and J is TRBJ2-7; 7 positions match TRBD1. The J segment lost 2 bases and the V segment lost 0 bases, leaving 4 bases of the junction unmatched. CDR3 size: 14 residues. Germline assignment: CDR1 SQVTM and CDR2 ANQGSEA. This chain's CDR3 is CSVEDTGVPYEQYF. CDR3 DNA sequence: TGCAGCGTTGAAGATACAGGGGTCCCCTACGAGCAGTACTTC.

This clonotype was seen repeatedly, ten times or more. This sequence joins TRBV7-8 and TRBJ2-5; D gene unclear. V was pared by 5 bases and J by 1 base, with 11 bases between. This CDR3 has 14 residues. Looked up from germline, CDR1 is SGHVS and CDR2 is FQNEAQ. CDR3 bases: TGTGCCAGCAGCCCCTCGACGGCCCAAGAGACCCAGTACTTC. This translates into CASSPSTAQETQYF.

The rearrangement joins TRBV20-1 to TRBJ2-2; no clear D. CDR3 length: 13 residues. CDR1 is DFQATT and CDR2 is SNEGSKA in the germline V gene (reference sequence). Trimming took off 2 bases at V and 8 bases at J, with 12 bases between the two ends. The CDR3 bases are TGCAGTGCTAGAACGACCGGGTCAGGGGAGCTGTTTTTT. Its protein is CSARTTGSGELFF.